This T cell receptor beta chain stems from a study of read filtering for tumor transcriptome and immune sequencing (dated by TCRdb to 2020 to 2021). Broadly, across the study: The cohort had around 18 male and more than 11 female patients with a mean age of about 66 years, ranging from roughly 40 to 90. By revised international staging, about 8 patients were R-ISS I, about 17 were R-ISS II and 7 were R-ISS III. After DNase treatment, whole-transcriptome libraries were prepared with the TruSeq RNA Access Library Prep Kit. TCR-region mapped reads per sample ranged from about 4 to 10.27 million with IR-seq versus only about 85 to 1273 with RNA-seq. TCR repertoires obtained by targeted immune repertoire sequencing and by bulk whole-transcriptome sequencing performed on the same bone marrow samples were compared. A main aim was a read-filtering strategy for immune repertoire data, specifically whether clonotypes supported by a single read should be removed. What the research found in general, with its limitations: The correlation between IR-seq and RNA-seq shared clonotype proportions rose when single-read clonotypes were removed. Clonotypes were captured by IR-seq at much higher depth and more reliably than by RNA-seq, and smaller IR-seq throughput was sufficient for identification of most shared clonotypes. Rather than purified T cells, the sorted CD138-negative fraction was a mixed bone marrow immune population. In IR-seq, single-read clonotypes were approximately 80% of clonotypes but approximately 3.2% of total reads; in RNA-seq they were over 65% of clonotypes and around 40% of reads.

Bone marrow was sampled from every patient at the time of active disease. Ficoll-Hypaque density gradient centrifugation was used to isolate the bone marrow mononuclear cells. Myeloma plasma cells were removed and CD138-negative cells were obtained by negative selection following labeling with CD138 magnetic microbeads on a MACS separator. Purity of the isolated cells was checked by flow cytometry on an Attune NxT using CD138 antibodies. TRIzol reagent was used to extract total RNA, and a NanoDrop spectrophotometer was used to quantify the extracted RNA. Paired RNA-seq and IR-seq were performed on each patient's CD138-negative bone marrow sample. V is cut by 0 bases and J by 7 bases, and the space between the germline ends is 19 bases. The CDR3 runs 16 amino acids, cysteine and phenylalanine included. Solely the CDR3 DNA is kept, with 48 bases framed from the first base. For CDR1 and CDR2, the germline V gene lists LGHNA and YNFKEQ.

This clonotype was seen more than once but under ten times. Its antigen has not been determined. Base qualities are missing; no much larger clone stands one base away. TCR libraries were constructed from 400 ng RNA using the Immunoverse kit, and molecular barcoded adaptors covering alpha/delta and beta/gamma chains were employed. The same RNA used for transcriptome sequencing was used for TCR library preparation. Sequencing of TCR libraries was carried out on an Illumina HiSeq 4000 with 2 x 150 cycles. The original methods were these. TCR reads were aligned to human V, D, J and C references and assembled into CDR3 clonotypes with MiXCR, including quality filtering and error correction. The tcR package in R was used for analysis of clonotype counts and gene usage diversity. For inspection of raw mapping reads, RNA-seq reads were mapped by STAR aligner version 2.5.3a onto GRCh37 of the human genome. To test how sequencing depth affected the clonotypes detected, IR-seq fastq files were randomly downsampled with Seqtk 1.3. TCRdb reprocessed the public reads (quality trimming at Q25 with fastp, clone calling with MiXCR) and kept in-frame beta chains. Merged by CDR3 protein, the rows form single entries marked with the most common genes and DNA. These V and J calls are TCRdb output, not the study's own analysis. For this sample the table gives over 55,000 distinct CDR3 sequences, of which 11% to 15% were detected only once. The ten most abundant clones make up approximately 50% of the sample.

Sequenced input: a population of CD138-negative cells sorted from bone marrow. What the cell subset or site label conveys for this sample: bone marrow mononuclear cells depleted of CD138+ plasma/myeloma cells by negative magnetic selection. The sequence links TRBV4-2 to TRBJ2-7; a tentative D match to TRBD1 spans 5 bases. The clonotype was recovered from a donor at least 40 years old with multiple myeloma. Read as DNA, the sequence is TGTGCCAGCAGCCAAGATGTGGAAGTGGGGCGTGTAGAGCAGTACTTC. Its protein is CASSQDVEVGRVEQYF.